The present T cell receptor (beta chain) was sequenced within a study of blood T cell repertoires in COVID-19. At the level of the study: Samples came from the United States, Italy and Spain, spanning acute and convalescent COVID-19. PBMCs, B-cell-depleted T cells, or T cells provided the cDNA or gDNA that made up the material.

Clones were sequenced by immunoSEQ multiplex PCR, and TCRdb holds only the in-frame ones, with some missing. This table holds roughly 250,000 clones, around nine tenths found once. Germline CDR1 PRHDT, CDR2 FYEKMQ (reference sequence). CDR3 length: 14 amino acids. V dropped 0 bases and J dropped 5; count of bases not matched to a gene: 3. This chain joins TRBV13 and TRBJ1-1, with 7 bases that match TRBD1. Sequencing was carried out using peripheral blood. The TCR sequence derives from a man aged 40-49 years who had recovered from COVID-19. The CDR3: CASSLGRGKTEAFF. The CDR3 DNA sequence: TGTGCCAGCAGCTTAGGCAGGGGGAAAACTGAAGCTTTCTTT.